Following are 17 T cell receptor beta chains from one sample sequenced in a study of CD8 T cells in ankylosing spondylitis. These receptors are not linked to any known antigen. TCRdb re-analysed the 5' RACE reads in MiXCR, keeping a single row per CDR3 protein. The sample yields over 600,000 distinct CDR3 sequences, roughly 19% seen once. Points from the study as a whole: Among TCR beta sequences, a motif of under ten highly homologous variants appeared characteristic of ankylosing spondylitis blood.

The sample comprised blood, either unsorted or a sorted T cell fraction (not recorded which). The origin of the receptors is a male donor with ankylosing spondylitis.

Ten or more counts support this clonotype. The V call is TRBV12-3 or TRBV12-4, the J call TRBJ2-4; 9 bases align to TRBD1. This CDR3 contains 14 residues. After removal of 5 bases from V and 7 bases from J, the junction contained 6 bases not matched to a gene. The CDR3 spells CASSTGGLVNIQYF. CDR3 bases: TGTGCCAGCAGTACAGGGGGCCTGGTTAACATTCAGTACTTC.

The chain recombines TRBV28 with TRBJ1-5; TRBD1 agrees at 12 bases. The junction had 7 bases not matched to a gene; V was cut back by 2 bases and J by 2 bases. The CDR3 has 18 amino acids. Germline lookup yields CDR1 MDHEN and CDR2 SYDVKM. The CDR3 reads CASSLRDRGHRGNQPQHF. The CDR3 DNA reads TGTGCCAGCAGTTTACGGGACAGGGGGCATCGGGGCAATCAGCCCCAGCATTTT. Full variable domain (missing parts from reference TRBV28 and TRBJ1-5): DVKVTQSSRYLVKRTGEKVFLECVQDMDHENMFWYRQDPGLGLRLIYFSYDVKMKEKGDIPEGYSVSREKKERFSLILESASTNQTSMYLCASSLRDRGHRGNQPQHFGDGTRLSIL.

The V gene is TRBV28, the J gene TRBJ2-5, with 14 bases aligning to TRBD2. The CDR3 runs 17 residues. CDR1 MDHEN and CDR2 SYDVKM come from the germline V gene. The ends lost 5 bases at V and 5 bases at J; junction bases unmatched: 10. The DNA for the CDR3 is TGTGCCAGCAGTCCCACCGGGACTAGCGGGAGTCAGGAGACCCAGTACTTC. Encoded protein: CASSPTGTSGSQETQYF.

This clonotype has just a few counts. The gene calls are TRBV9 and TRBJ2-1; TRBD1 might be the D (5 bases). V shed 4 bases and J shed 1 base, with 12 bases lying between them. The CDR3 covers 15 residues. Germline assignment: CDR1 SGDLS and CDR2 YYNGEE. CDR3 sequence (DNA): TGTGCCAGCAGCCCGACAGTCAAATCCTACAATGAGCAGTTCTTC. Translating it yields CASSPTVKSYNEQFF. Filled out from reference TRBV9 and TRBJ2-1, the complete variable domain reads DSGVTQTPKHLITATGQRVTLRCSPRSGDLSVYWYQQSLDQGLQFLIQYYNGEERAKGNILERFSAQQFPDLHSELNLSSLELGDSALYFCASSPTVKSYNEQFFGPGTRLTVL.

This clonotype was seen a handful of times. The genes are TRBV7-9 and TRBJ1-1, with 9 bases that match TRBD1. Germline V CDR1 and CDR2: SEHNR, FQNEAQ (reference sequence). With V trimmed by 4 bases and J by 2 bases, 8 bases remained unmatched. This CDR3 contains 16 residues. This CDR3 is CASSYVPGQGNTEAFF. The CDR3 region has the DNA TGTGCCAGCAGCTACGTTCCGGGACAGGGAAACACTGAAGCTTTCTTT. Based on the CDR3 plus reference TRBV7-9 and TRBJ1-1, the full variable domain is DTGVSQNPRHKITKRGQNVTFRCDPISEHNRLYWYRQTLGQGPEFLTYFQNEAQLEKSRLLSDRFSAERPKGSFSTLEIQRTEQGDSAMYLCASSYVPGQGNTEAFFGQGTRLTVV.

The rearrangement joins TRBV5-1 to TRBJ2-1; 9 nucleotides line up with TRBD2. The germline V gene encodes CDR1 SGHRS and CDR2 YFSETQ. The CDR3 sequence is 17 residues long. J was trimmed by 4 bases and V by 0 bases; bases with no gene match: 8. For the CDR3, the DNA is TGCGCCAGCAGCTTGGGAGGTGGGCTAGCGGGATACAATGAGCAGTTCTTC. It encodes CASSLGGGLAGYNEQFF.

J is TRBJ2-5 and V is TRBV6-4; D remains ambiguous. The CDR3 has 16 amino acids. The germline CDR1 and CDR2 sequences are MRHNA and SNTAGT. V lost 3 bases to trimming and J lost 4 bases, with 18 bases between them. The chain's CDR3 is CASSDWSPRWSETQYF. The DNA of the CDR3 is TGTGCCAGCAGTGATTGGTCGCCCAGGTGGTCAGAGACCCAGTACTTC.

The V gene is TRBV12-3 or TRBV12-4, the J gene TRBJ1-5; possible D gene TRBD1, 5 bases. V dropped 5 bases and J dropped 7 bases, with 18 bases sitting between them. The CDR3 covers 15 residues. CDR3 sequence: CASSQSPGWGQPQHF. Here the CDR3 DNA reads TGTGCCAGCAGTCAAAGCCCAGGGTGGGGACAGCCCCAGCATTTT.

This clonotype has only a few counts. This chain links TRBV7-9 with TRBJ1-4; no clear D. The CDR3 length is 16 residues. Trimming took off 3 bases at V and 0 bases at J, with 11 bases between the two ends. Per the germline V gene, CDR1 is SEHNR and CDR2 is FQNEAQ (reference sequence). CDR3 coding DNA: TGTGCCAGCAGCTTTGATGGACTTGCAACTAATGAAAAACTGTTTTTT. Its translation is CASSFDGLATNEKLFF. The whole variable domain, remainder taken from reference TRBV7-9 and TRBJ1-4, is DTGVSQNPRHKITKRGQNVTFRCDPISEHNRLYWYRQTLGQGPEFLTYFQNEAQLEKSRLLSDRFSAERPKGSFSTLEIQRTEQGDSAMYLCASSFDGLATNEKLFFGSGTQLSVL.

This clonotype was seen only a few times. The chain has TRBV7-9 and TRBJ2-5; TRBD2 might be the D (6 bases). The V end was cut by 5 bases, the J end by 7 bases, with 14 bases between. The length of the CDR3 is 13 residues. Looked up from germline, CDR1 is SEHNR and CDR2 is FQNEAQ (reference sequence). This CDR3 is CASSKQEGGTQYF. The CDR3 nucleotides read TGTGCCAGCAGCAAACAGGAGGGTGGGACCCAGTACTTC. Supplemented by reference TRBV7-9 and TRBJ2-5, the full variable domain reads DTGVSQNPRHKITKRGQNVTFRCDPISEHNRLYWYRQTLGQGPEFLTYFQNEAQLEKSRLLSDRFSAERPKGSFSTLEIQRTEQGDSAMYLCASSKQEGGTQYFGPGTRLLVL.

The CDR3 nucleotides are TGTGCCAGCTCAACTCATTTAGAAAAACTGTTTTTT. It translates to CASSTHLEKLFF. The gene calls are TRBV18 and TRBJ1-4, with D hard to call. Germline assignment: CDR1 KGHSH and CDR2 LQKENI. The CDR3 contains 12 residues. V lost 5 bases to trimming and J lost 8 bases, with 9 bases between them.

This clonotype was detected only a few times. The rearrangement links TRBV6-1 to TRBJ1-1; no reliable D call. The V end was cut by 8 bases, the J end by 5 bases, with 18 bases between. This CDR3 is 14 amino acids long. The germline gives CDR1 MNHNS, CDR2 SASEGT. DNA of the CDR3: TGTGCCAGCCGAGGGTCCCCGCGGGATACTGAAGCTTTCTTT. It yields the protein CASRGSPRDTEAFF.

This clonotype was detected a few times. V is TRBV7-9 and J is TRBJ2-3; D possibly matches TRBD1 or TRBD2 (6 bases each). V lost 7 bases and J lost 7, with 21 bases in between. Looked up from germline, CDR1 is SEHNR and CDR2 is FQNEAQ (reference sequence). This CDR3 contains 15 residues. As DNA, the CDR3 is TGTGCCAGCACCATCGCCGGAGGGGGACTTAATACGCAGTATTTT. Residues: CASTIAGGGLNTQYF.

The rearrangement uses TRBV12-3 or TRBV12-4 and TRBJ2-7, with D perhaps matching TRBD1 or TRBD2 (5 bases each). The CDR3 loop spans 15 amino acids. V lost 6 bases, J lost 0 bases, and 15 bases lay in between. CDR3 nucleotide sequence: TGTGCCAGCAGGACCGGGGCTCTGAGCTCCTACGAGCAGTACTTC. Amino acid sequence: CASRTGALSSYEQYF.

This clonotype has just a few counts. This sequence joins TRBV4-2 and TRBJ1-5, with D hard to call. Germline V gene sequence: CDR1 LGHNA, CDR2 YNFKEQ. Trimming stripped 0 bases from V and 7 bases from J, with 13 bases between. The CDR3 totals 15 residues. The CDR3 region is CASSQDMEPPQPQHF. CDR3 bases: TGTGCCAGCAGCCAAGATATGGAACCCCCGCAGCCCCAGCATTTT.

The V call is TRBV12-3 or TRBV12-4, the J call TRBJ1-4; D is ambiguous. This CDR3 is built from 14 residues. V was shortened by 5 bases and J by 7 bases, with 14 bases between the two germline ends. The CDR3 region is CASSPGIPAEKLFF. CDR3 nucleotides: TGTGCCAGCAGTCCCGGGATACCGGCTGAAAAACTGTTTTTT.

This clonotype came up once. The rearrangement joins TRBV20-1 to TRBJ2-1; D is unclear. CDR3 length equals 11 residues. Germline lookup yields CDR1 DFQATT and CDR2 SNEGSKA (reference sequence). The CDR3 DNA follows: TGCAGCGCCGGCCCCTACAATGAGCAGTTCTTC. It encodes CSAGPYNEQFF.